This T cell receptor (beta chain) was identified in a study of graft-versus-host responses after intestinal transplantation. Study results and caveats: Recipient marrow contained GvH clones, some of which appeared first in ileum or blood. Across patients carrying graft-donor T cell macrochimerism, allografts held high graft-versus-host to host-versus-graft clonal ratios.

Profiling relied on immunoSEQ multiplex PCR, and the TCRdb table lists in-frame clones only, not all of them. The table lists tens of thousands of clones, more than 90% of them singletons, with around 7.1% in the top ten. CDR1 and CDR2 from the germline V gene are SEHNR and FQNEAQ (reference sequence). The CDR3 sequence is 13 residues long. Comments on this clone: Its antigen is not known. At one boundary the junction diverges from the germline segment, which might be a read error.

The sample consisted of bone marrow, taken roughly 780 days after intestinal transplantation. J is TRBJ1-1 and V is TRBV7-9; 7 bases are a match to TRBD1. The receptor was isolated from a human patient who received an intestinal transplant, so some T cells may come from the graft donor. The CDR3 protein is CATSRQGRAEAFF. CDR3 nucleotide sequence: TGTGCCACCAGCCGACAGGGACGCGCTGAAGCTTTCTTT.